Here is one T cell receptor (beta chain) with its context. Its antigen target is currently unknown. Within one base of it there is no much larger clone, and no base qualities were kept. The germline V gene (reference sequence) yields DFQATT for CDR1 and SNEGSKA for CDR2. The trim is 3 bases for V and 4 bases for J, with a gap of 9 bases between the germline ends. There are 12 amino acids in the CDR3, from cysteine to phenylalanine inclusive. Left in the record is the CDR3 DNA by itself, 36 bases read in frame from the first base. This sample stems from a study of blood T cells in healthy people across ages (dated by TCRdb to 2015 to 2017). Regarding the research as a whole: In model experiments, template switching captured roughly one uniquely barcoded TCR beta cDNA molecule for every two T cells. The study measured age-related changes in TCR beta repertoire diversity using deep sequencing normalized with unique cDNA molecular identifiers. Donors were grouped into four age groups: young (average about 15 years), middle-aged (around 39), aged (around 66) and long-lived (approximately 81). Donors of different ages were randomly distributed across sequencing lanes to avoid experimental bias. The study analyzed two additional independent replicas of 1 million unique cDNA reads from the same blood draw for two donors, one aged 18 to 29 and one aged 80 or older. The study at large found these results: Because donor CMV infection status was unknown, age-related changes in expanded clonotypes were potentially confounded. Bulk unsorted PBMC profiling prevented conclusive comparison of naive and antigen-experienced compartments. Total diversity estimates from one million sequenced T cells were considered lower bounds and underestimates. Observed TCR beta diversity per million T cells fell roughly linearly with age, and a significant reduction was already apparent by age around 40. The long-lived group showed more naive CD4+ T cells, fewer expanded clones and increased TCR diversity than the aged group, suggesting age selection. Observed TCR beta diversity correlated strongly with the percentage of naive T cells measured by flow cytometry.

Library preparation employed 5' RACE. The instrument was an Illumina HiSeq 2500. A second PCR of roughly 7 to 12 cycles was run with a J-beta primer mix and a sample-barcoded 5' primer. A unique molecular identifier was introduced onto each TCR beta cDNA molecule by a template-switch 5' adaptor carrying 12 random nucleotides. At least 2.5 million CDR3-containing paired-end reads were obtained from each sample. The Mint cDNA synthesis kit, primed by a TRBC-specific oligonucleotide, was used to synthesize first-strand cDNA from all RNA. All cDNA was treated with uracil-DNA glycosylase and then went through a first 18-cycle PCR with the universal primers M1SS and BC2_uni_R. In the original analysis: For normalization, 1 million high-quality reads were randomly selected from each sample, with every read carrying a distinct molecular identifier. Reads sharing molecular identifiers were discarded rather than binned into consensus sequences. MiTCR, set to a Q25 quality threshold and the strictest error-elimination algorithm, was used for CDR3 identification, clonotype clustering and error correction. A nonparametric unseen species model with Euler transformation was used to estimate a lower bound on total TCR beta diversity. TCRdb reworked the public reads: Q25 trimming with fastp, MiXCR clone assembly, productive beta chains retained. Rows are combined by CDR3 protein, so each entry shows the most common genes and DNA. TCRdb's processing, not the authors' own work, is the source of the V and J calls. The sample table holds 700,000 or so distinct CDR3 sequences, of which approximately 40% were seen once. The ten largest clonotypes hold roughly 30% of the sample.

Systemically healthy Caucasian individuals from Russia, around 38 in total and aged about 6 to 100 years, were included as donors. Ten milliliters of peripheral blood were drawn from each donor into EDTA-treated Vacutainer tubes. Ficoll-Paque density-gradient centrifugation was used to isolate PBMCs, with at least 7 million obtained per sample. Total RNA was extracted from PBMCs with Trizol reagent, with at least 5.5 micrograms obtained per sample. For every donor, flow cytometry on a PBMC aliquot measured the percentage of naive CD45RAhigh/CD27high T cells. This clonotype originated in a man at least 80 years old in good health. Sequencing was carried out using blood. The chain couples TRBV20-1 to TRBJ1-2; a confident D gene designation cannot be given. The DNA is TGCAGTGCTAGTGGTCAGACCTATGGCTACACCTTC. This encodes CSASGQTYGYTF.